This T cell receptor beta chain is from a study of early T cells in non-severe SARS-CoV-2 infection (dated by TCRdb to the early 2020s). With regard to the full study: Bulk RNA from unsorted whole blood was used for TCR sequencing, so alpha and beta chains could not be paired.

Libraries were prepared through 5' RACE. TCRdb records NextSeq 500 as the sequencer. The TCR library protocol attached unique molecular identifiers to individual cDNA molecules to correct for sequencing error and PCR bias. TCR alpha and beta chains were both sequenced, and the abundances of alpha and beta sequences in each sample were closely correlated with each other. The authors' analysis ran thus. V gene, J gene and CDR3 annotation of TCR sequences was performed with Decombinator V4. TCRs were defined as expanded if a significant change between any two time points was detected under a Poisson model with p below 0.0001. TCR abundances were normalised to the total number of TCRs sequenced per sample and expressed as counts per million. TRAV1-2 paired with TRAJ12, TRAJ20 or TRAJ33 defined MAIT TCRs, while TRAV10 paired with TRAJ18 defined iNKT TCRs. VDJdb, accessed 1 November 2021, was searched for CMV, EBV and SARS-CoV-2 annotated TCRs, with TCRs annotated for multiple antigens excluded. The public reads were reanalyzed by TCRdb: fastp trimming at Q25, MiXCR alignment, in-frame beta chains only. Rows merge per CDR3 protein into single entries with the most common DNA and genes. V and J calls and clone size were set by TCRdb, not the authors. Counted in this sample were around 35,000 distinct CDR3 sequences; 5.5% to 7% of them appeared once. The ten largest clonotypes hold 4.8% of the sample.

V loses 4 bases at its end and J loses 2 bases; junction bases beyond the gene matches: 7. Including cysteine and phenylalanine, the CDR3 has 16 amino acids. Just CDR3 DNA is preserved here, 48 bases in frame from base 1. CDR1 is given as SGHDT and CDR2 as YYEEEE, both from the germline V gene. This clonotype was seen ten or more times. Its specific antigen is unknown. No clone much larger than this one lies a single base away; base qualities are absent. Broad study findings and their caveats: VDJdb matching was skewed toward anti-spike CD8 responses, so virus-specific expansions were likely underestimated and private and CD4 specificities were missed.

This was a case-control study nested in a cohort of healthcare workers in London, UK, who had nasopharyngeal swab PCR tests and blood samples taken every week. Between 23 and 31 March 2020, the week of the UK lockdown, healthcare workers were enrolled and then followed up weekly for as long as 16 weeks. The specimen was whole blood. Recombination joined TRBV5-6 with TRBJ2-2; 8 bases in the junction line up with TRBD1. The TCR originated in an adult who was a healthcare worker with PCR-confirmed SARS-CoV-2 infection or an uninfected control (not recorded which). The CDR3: CASSHGTGINTGELFF. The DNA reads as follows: TGTGCCAGCAGCCACGGGACAGGAATTAACACCGGGGAGCTGTTTTTT.